This passage covers 8 T cell receptor beta chains from one sample sequenced in a study of beta chain features in type 1 diabetes. Every bit of the isolated RNA underwent reverse transcription, so sequencing read expressed TCRB transcripts. Sequenced by immunoSEQ multiplex PCR; TCRdb stores in-frame clones only, minus some. The sample lists hundreds of thousands of clones, around 28% occurring once. Sample: naive CD4+ T cells from blood. These receptors were obtained from a man younger than 35 in good health.

As regards this clone: The sample contains more than one DNA sequence encoding this CDR3. The chain is built from TRBV5-1 and TRBJ2-1; D not resolved. The CDR3 runs to 11 residues. V was clipped by 1 base and J by 10 bases, with 6 bases between them. Germline loops: CDR1 SGHRS, CDR2 YFSETQ. The CDR3 region has the DNA TGCGCCAGCAGCTTGACCGGGGAGCAGTTCTTC. Translating gives CASSLTGEQFF.

This clone was counted only a few times. The CDR3 is CASSTASGTYNEQFF. In DNA, the CDR3 is TGTGCCAGTAGTACGGCTAGCGGGACCTACAATGAGCAGTTCTTC. The chain links TRBV19 to TRBJ2-1; 9 bases map to TRBD2. Germline V lookup: CDR1 LNHDA, CDR2 SQIVND (reference sequence). The CDR3 sequence is 15 residues long. The V segment lost 4 bases and the J segment 2 bases; nucleotides outside the gene matches: 3.

This clone was recorded a few times. This chain uses TRBV9 with TRBJ2-7; D may be TRBD1 (6 bases). CDR3 length: 15 residues. V dropped 0 bases and J dropped 3 bases, with 13 bases sitting between them. Germline CDR1 reads SGDLS; CDR2 reads YYNGEE. CDR3 sequence: CASSVGQGKFYEQYF. The DNA of the CDR3 is TGTGCCAGCAGCGTAGGGCAGGGGAAGTTCTACGAGCAGTACTTC.

The chain couples TRBV7-9 to TRBJ2-2; D is perhaps TRBD2 (6 bases). Germline-derived CDR1 and CDR2 are SEHNR and FQNEAQ (reference sequence). CDR3 length: 16 residues. V lost 3 bases and J 2 bases, leaving 13 bases between the germline ends. CDR3 DNA: TGTGCCAGCAGCTTTAAAGTAGCGGAAAACACCGGGGAGCTGTTTTTT. Residues: CASSFKVAENTGELFF.

CDR3 nucleotide sequence: TGCGCCAGCAGCCAAAGACTAGCGGGAGCCGGGGAGCTGTTTTTT. Encoded protein: CASSQRLAGAGELFF. This chain joins TRBV4-3 and TRBJ2-2, with 12 bases identical to TRBD2. This CDR3 is built from 15 residues. CDR1 LGHNA and CDR2 YSLEER come from the germline V gene. With V trimmed by 2 bases and J by 6 bases, 1 base remained unmatched.

The chain is built from TRBV13 and TRBJ2-6; D is uncertain. Trimming stripped 5 bases from V and 2 bases from J, with 10 bases between. The CDR3 runs 15 residues. Per germline, CDR1 PRHDT and CDR2 FYEKMQ (reference sequence). CDR3 bases: TGTGCCAGCAGCATACGTGGGCCTGGGGCCAACGTCCTGACTTTC. It is translated as CASSIRGPGANVLTF.

This clone has a handful of counts. The chain employs TRBV27 and TRBJ2-7; 10 positions agree with TRBD1. Germline CDR1 and CDR2: MNHEY and SMNVEV (reference sequence). Germline trimming cut 3 bases from V and 6 bases from J; bases unmatched to any gene: 5. This CDR3 spans 14 amino acids. The chain's CDR3 is CASSFDRGLGEQYF. The CDR3 DNA follows: TGTGCCAGCAGTTTTGACAGGGGGCTTGGCGAGCAGTACTTC.

The CDR3 DNA reads TGCAGCTACCGGGGGGATCAAGGCTACACCTTC. Translation: CSYRGDQGYTF. The chain combines TRBV29-1 with TRBJ1-2; possibly TRBD1 for D (5 bases). Trimming stripped 8 bases from V and 8 bases from J, with 15 bases between. This CDR3 is built from 11 residues. Germline CDR1 reads SQVTM; CDR2 reads ANQGSEA.